This T cell receptor beta chain was sequenced during a study of shared clonotypes between healthy human individuals. Germline lookup yields CDR1 KGHSH and CDR2 LQKENI. CDR3 size: 15 residues. Trimming took 2 bases from V and 3 from J; bases not matched to a gene: 1. Profiled with immunoSEQ multiplex PCR; TCRdb holds only in-frame clones, not every one. Of some 2.3 million clones detected, 90% to 95% appear once; the ten largest clones hold about 0.37%. The material sequenced was naive CD4+ T cells from PBMCs. The subset is: CD45RA+ positively selected. The origin of this receptor is a man in his late teens or twenties in good health. Some clones in this sample may be carry-over from other donors' samples. The chain carries TRBV18 and TRBJ2-1, with 10 bases fitting TRBD2. The CDR3 coding sequence is TGTGCCAGCTCACCAAGCGGGAGGGGCTACAATGAGCAGTTCTTC. This sequence encodes CASSPSGRGYNEQFF. Variable domain in full (rest from reference TRBV18 and TRBJ2-1): NAGVMQNPRHLVRRRGQEARLRCSPMKGHSHVYWYRQLPEEGLKFMVYLQKENIIDESGMPKERFSAEFPKEGPSILRIQQVVRGDSAAYFCASSPSGRGYNEQFFGPGTRLTVL.